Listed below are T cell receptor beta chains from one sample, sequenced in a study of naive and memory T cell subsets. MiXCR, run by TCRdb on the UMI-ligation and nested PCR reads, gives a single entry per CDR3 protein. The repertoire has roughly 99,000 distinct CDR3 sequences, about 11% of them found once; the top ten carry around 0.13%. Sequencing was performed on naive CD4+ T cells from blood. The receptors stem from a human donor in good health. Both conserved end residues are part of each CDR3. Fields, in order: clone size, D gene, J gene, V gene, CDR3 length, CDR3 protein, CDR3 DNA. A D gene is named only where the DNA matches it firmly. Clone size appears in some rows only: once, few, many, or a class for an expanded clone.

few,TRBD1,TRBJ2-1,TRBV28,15,CASSPRTGYTNEQFF,TGTGCCAGCAGCCCACGGACAGGGTACACCAATGAGCAGTTCTTC
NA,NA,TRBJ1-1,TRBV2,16,CASSVLADSDNTEAFF,TGTGCCAGCAGTGTTCTTGCCGACAGCGATAACACTGAAGCTTTCTTT
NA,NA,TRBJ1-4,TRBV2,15,CASRQPGTSNEKLFF,TGTGCCAGCAGACAACCCGGGACAAGTAATGAAAAACTGTTTTTT
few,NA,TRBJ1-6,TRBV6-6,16,CASSYFVVDSNSPLHF,TGTGCCAGCAGTTACTTCGTAGTGGACAGCAATTCACCCCTCCACTTT
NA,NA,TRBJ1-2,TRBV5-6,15,CASSGGWFAYYGYTF,TGTGCCAGCAGCGGCGGCTGGTTCGCCTATTATGGCTACACCTTC
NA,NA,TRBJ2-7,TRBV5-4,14,CASSPFSGSYEQYF,TGTGCCAGCAGCCCGTTTTCGGGATCCTACGAGCAGTACTTC
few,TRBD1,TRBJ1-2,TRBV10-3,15,CAIRRGTGVADGYTF,TGTGCCATCCGGCGGGGGACAGGGGTAGCGGATGGCTACACCTTC
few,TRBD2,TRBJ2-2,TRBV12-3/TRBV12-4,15,CASRKRSGRDGELFF,TGTGCCAGCCGAAAACGTAGCGGGAGGGACGGGGAGCTGTTTTTT
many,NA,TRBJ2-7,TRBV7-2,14,CASSLGTEPYEQYF,TGTGCCAGCAGCTTGGGTACGGAACCCTACGAGCAGTACTTC
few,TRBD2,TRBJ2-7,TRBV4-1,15,CASSQPTSGSYEQYF,TGCGCCAGCAGCCAACCGACTAGCGGGTCCTACGAGCAGTACTTC
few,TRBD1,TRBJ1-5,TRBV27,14,CASSRKTGSQPQHF,TGTGCCAGCAGCCGCAAGACAGGGAGCCAGCCCCAGCATTTT
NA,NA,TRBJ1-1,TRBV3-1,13,CASSRHNSFEAFF,TGTGCCAGCAGCCGTCACAATTCATTTGAAGCTTTCTTT
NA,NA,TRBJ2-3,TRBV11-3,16,CASSSGVAGATDTQYF,TGTGCCAGCAGCTCCGGGGTCGCGGGGGCCACAGATACGCAGTATTTT
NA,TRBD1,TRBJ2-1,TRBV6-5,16,CASSSDPGQKYNEQFF,TGTGCCAGCAGTTCCGATCCGGGACAGAAATACAATGAGCAGTTCTTC
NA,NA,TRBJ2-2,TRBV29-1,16,CSVEIPGRGRAGELFF,TGCAGCGTTGAAATCCCTGGCAGGGGTCGAGCCGGGGAGCTGTTTTTT
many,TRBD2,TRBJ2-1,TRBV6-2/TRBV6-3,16,CASSYALLAGLTEQFF,TGTGCCAGCAGTTACGCTCTTCTAGCGGGATTGACTGAGCAGTTCTTC
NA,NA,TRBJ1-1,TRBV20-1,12,CSAGRGNTEAFF,TGCAGTGCTGGAAGGGGAAACACTGAAGCTTTCTTT
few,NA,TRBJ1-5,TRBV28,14,CASSLIRDNQPQHF,TGTGCCAGCAGTTTAATCCGGGATAATCAGCCCCAGCATTTT
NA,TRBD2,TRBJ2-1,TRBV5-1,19,CASSLGLAGGPSSYNEQFF,TGCGCCAGCAGCTTGGGACTAGCGGGAGGCCCGAGCTCCTACAATGAGCAGTTCTTC
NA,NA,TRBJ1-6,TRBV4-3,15,CASSQDGTINSPLHF,TGCGCCAGCAGCCAAGACGGGACAATTAATTCACCCCTCCACTTT
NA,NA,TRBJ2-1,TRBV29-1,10,CSVVPNEQFF,TGCAGCGTTGTTCCTAATGAGCAGTTCTTC
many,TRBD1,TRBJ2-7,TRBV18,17,CASSPKRGQGKGYEQYF,TGTGCCAGCTCACCCAAGAGGGGACAGGGAAAAGGCTACGAGCAGTACTTC
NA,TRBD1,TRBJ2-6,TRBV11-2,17,CASSPRQGLSGANVLTF,TGTGCCAGCAGCCCTCGACAGGGGCTCTCTGGGGCCAACGTCCTGACTTTC
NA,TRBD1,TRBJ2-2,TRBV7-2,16,CASSLVSGGWTGELFF,TGTGCCAGCAGCTTAGTTTCAGGGGGCTGGACCGGGGAGCTGTTTTTT
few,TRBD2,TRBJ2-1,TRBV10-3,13,CAIGGTRPHEQFF,TGTGCCATCGGGGGGACTAGACCCCATGAGCAGTTCTTC
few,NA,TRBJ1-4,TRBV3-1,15,CASSQPRGNVGKLFF,TGTGCCAGCAGCCAACCTCGGGGGAACGTCGGAAAACTGTTTTTT
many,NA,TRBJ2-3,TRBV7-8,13,CASSSGQTDTQYF,TGTGCCAGCAGCTCCGGTCAAACAGATACGCAGTATTTT
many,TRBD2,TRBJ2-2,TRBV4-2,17,CASSQEVVAGATGELFF,TGTGCCAGCAGCCAAGAGGTGGTAGCGGGAGCCACCGGGGAGCTGTTTTTT
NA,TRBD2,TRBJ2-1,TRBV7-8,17,CASSADRPGLDYNEQFF,TGTGCCAGCAGCGCTGATCGACCGGGACTAGACTACAATGAGCAGTTCTTC
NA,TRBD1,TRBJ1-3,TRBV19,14,CATSLGQGGNTIYF,TGTGCCACAAGCCTCGGACAGGGAGGAAACACCATATATTTT
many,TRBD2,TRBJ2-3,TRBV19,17,CASSIEGTSGRPDTQYF,TGTGCCAGTAGTATAGAAGGAACTAGCGGGAGGCCAGATACGCAGTATTTT
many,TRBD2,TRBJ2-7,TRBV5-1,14,CASSLEASGYEQYF,TGCGCCAGCAGCTTGGAGGCTAGCGGCTACGAGCAGTACTTC
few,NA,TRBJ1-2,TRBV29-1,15,CSVEAPGHSDYGYTF,TGCAGCGTGGAGGCGCCGGGACATAGCGACTATGGCTACACCTTC
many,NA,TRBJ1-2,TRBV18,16,CASSPPGIRANYGYTF,TGTGCCAGCTCACCACCCGGGATCCGAGCTAACTATGGCTACACCTTC